The present T cell receptor beta chain was sequenced within a study of yellow fever vaccine responses in identical twins. In the case of this clonotype: Its antigen remains unknown.

The ends were cut back, 4 bases at V and 1 base at J, with 7 bases in the middle. The CDR3 is made up of 13 amino acids. The germline V gene has CDR1 SNHLY and CDR2 FYNNEI. TCRdb used MiXCR to reprocess the RT-PCR reads, holding one entry per CDR3 protein. The table includes 17,000 or so distinct CDR3 sequences, around 76% detected once. Study-level points and caveats: Vaccine-induced T cell responses in twins were reportedly observed to appear partly convergent, partly personalized.

This chain joins TRBV2 and TRBJ1-1; no reliable D call. The origin of this receptor is a woman between 18 and 29 years old who received the yellow fever vaccine. The source material was T cells from blood (PBMCs), unsorted or a sorted subset (not recorded which), sampled before or after yellow fever vaccination (not recorded which). This chain's CDR3 is CASSVQKNTEAFF. The CDR3 nucleotides are TGTGCCAGCAGTGTACAGAAGAACACTGAAGCTTTCTTT.